The T cell receptor (beta chain) under discussion was sequenced for a study of brain T cells in children with intractable seizures. Study-wide results and caveats: Only CDR3 sequence similarity suggested viral specificity, without known HCMV serostatus.

Libraries were prepared by immunoSEQ multiplex PCR; TCRdb keeps only in-frame clonotypes and omits some of them. Of 340,000 or so clones in the sample, about 94% were seen once. This clone has only one observation. Its antigen remains unknown. Sample time point: blood from clinic visit 5 months post-surgery; TSC patient then seizure free. Surgery cases with the highest brain T cell transcript signatures were chosen for sequencing. Before surgery, patients took at least one anti-epileptic drug. The sequences come from peripheral blood, collected 4 to 6 months after surgery. The TCR originated in a boy under two years old with tuberous sclerosis and intractable seizures.

CDR3 nucleotides: TGCAGTGCTAGTTTCCTAGCGGGAGGGCCGGACGGGGAGACCCAGTACTTC. It yields the protein CSASFLAGGPDGETQYF. The rearrangement links TRBV20-1 to TRBJ2-5; 12 bases align to TRBD2. This CDR3 contains 17 residues. V gave up 3 bases and J gave up 5 bases; unmatched junction bases: 13. Germline loops: CDR1 DFQATT, CDR2 SNEGSKA (reference sequence).